The clone carrying this T cell receptor beta chain was counted ten times or more. The target antigen is unknown. The time point is: longitudinal time-point 3. PBMCs stored at -80 C, 2 million in total, were the source of the unsorted libraries. V lost 0 bases and J 6 bases, leaving 16 bases between the germline ends. Germline loops: CDR1 SGHRS, CDR2 YFSETQ. The CDR3 extends over 16 amino acids. The data stem from a study of neurological immune-mediated disorders. Broader study findings: CDR3 amino acid sequences found in expanded clones were never shared across subjects, suggesting private repertoires in all groups.

The authors produced cDNA by 5'RACE using 10-nucleotide random UMIs. Each CDR3 protein gets one entry after TCRdb re-called the 5' RACE reads with MiXCR. The sample comprises 45,000 to 65,000 distinct CDR3 sequences, roughly 8.3% of which are singletons, and 1.9% rests with the top ten. V and J are TRBV5-1 and TRBJ2-1, with unresolved D. This clonotype was sampled from a woman aged 40-49 years in good health. The sample consisted of PBMCs. CDR3 loop: CASSLGPNSRLNEQFF. DNA for the CDR3: TGCGCCAGCAGCTTGGGGCCGAATTCCAGACTCAATGAGCAGTTCTTC.